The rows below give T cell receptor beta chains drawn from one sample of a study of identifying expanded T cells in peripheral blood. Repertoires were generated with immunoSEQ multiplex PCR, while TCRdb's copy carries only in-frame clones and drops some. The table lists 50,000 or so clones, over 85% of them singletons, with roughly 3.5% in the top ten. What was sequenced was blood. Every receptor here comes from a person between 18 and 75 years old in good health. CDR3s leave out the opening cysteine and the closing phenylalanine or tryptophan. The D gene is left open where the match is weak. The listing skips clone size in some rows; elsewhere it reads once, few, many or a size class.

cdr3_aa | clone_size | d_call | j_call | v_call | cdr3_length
ASRPLQGLNTEAF | . | . | TRBJ1-1 | TRBV6-6 | 13
ASRAGLAGNIQY | once | TRBD2 | TRBJ2-4 | TRBV19 | 12
ASTTGGGSPLH | . | TRBD1 | TRBJ1-6 | TRBV6-5 | 11
ASSLRGMNTGELF | . | . | TRBJ2-2 | TRBV5-1 | 13
ASSSGEYNEQF | . | . | TRBJ2-1 | TRBV7-3 | 11
ASSFQAQETQY | . | . | TRBJ2-5 | TRBV28 | 11
ASGRESNYGYT | . | . | TRBJ1-2 | TRBV6-5 | 11
ASSQEVAGANVLT | . | . | TRBJ2-6 | TRBV10-3 | 13
ASSQEYGGPPGNTIY | . | . | TRBJ1-3 | TRBV4-3 | 15
SVIGRMGDEQY | . | . | TRBJ2-7 | TRBV29-1 | 11
AISGSTEAF | . | . | TRBJ1-1 | TRBV10-3 | 9
ASSLDAGWSENTEAF | . | . | TRBJ1-1 | TRBV5-1 | 15
ASSQDPPSGGASEQY | . | TRBD2 | TRBJ2-7 | TRBV4-2 | 15
ASSGGWVYEQY | . | . | TRBJ2-7 | TRBV10-2 | 11
ASSPQGEAYNEQF | . | . | TRBJ2-1 | TRBV28 | 13
ASSGTNGGETQY | . | . | TRBJ2-5 | TRBV2 | 12
ASSLRRQETQY | . | . | TRBJ2-5 | TRBV7-3 | 11
ASSLGTGGDNVLT | . | TRBD1 | TRBJ2-6 | TRBV13 | 13
ASRENTEAF | . | . | TRBJ1-1 | TRBV2 | 9
ASSLVSHNEQF | . | . | TRBJ2-1 | TRBV7-2 | 11
ASSEQSGTNEKLF | few | . | TRBJ1-4 | TRBV6-1 | 13
ASSDSGQGESPLH | . | TRBD1 | TRBJ1-6 | TRBV25-1 | 13